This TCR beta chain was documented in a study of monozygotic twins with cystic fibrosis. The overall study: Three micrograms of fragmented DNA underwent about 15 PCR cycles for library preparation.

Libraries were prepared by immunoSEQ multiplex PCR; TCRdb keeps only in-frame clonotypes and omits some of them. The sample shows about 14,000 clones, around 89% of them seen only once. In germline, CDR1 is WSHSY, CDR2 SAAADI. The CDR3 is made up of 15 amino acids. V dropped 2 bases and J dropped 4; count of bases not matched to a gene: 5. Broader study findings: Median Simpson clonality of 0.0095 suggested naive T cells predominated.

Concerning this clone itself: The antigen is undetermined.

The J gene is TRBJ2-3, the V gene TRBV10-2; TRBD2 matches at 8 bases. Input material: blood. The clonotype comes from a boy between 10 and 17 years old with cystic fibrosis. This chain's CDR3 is CASSEPGLAADTQYF. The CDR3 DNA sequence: TGCGCCAGCAGTGAGCCCGGACTAGCCGCAGATACGCAGTATTTT.